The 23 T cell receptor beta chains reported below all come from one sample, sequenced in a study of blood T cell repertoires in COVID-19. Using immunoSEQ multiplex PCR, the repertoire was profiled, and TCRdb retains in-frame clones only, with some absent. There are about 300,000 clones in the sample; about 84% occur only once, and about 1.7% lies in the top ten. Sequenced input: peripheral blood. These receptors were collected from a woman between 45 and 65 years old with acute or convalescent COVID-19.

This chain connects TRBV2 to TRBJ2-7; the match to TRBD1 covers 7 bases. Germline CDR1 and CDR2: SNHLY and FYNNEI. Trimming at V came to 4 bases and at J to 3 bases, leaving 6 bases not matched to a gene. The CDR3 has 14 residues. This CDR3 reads CASSGLTGDYEQYF. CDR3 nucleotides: TGTGCCAGCAGTGGCTTAACAGGGGACTACGAGCAGTACTTC. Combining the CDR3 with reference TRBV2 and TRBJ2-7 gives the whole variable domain EPEVTQTPSHQVTQMGQEVILRCVPISNHLYFYWYRQILGQKVEFLVSFYNNEISEKSEIFDDQFSVERPDGSNFTLKIRSTKLEDSAMYFCASSGLTGDYEQYFGPGTRLTVT.

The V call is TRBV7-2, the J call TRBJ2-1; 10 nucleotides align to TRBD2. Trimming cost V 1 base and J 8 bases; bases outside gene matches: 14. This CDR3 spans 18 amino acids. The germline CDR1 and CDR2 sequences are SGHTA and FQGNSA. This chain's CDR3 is CASSLVPSGRGVGDEQFF. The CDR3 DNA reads TGTGCCAGCAGCTTAGTGCCTAGCGGGAGAGGGGTCGGGGATGAGCAGTTCTTC.

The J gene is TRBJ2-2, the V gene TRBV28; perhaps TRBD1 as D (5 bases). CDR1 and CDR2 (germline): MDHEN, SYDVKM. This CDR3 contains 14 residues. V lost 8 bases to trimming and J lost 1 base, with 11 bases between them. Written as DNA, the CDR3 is TGTGCCAGCGTGCGGACACTGAACACCGGGGAGCTGTTTTTT. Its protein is CASVRTLNTGELFF.

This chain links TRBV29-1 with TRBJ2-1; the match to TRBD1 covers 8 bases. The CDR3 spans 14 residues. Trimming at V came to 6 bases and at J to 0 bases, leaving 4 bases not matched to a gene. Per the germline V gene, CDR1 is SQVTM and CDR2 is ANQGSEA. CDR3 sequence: CSVVTGDSYNEQFF. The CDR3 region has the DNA TGCAGCGTCGTGACAGGGGACTCCTACAATGAGCAGTTCTTC.

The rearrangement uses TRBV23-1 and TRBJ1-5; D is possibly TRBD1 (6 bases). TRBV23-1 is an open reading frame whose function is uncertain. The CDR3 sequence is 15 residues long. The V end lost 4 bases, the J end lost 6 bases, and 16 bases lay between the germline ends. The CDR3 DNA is TGCGCCAGCAGTCCTCAGACCGGGGGGGCTCAGCCCCAGCATTTT. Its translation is CASSPQTGGAQPQHF.

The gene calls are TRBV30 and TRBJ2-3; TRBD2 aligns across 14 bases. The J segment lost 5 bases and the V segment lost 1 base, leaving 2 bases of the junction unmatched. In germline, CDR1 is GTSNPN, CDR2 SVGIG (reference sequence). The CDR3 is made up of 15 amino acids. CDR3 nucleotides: TGTGCCTGGAGTGGACTAGCGGGAGGGGGAGATACGCAGTATTTT. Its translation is CAWSGLAGGGDTQYF.

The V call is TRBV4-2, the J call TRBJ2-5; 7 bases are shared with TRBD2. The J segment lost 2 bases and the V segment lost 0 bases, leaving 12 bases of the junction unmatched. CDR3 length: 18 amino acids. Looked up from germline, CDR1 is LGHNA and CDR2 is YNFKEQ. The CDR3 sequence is CASSQEGWASGRQETQYF. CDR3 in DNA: TGTGCCAGCAGCCAAGAAGGATGGGCTAGCGGAAGACAAGAGACCCAGTACTTC.

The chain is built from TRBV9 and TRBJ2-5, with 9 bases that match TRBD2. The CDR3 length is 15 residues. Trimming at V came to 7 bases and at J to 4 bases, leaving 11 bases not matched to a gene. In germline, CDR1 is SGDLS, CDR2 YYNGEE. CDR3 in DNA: TGTGCCAGCTCCCCGGGGACTAGCTTTCGAGAGACCCAGTACTTC. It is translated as CASSPGTSFRETQYF.

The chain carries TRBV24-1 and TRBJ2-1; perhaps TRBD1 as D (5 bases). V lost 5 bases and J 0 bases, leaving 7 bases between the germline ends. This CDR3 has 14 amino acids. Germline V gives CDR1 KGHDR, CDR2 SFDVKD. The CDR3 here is CATSGTPSYNEQFF. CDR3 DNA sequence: TGTGCCACCAGTGGGACACCCTCCTACAATGAGCAGTTCTTC.

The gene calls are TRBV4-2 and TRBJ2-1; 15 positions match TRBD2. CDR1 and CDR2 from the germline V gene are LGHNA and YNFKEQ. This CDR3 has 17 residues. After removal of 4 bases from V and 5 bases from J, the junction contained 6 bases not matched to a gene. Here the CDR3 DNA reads TGTGCCAGCAGCCTTAGGACTAGCGGGAGGGTAAACAATGAGCAGTTCTTC. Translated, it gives CASSLRTSGRVNNEQFF.

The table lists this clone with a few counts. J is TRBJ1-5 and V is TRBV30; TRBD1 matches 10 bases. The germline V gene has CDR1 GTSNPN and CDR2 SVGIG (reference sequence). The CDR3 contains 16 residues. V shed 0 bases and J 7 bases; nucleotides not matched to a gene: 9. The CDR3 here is CAWSVRWGTGEQPQHF. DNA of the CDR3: TGTGCCTGGAGTGTACGGTGGGGGACAGGGGAACAGCCCCAGCATTTT.

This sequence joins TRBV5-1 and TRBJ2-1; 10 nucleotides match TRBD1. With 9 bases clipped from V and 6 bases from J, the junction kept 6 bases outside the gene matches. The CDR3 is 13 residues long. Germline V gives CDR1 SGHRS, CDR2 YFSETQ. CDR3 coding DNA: TGCGCCACCAATGGGGACAGGGGCAATGAGCAGTTCTTC. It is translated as CATNGDRGNEQFF.

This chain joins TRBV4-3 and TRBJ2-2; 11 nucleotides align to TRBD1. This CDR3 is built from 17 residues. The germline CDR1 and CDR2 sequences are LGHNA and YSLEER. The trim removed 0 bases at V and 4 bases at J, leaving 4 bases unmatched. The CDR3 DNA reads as TGCGCCAGCAGCCAAGAACCTGGGACAGGGGGCACCGGGGAGCTGTTTTTT. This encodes CASSQEPGTGGTGELFF.

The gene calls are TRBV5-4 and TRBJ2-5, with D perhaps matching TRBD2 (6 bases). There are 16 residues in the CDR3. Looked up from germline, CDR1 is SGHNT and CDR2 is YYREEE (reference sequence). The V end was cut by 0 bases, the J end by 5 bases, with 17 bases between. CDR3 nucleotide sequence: TGTGCCAGCAGCTTGGGTATAGCGGCAAGGGTTGAGACCCAGTACTTC. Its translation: CASSLGIAARVETQYF.

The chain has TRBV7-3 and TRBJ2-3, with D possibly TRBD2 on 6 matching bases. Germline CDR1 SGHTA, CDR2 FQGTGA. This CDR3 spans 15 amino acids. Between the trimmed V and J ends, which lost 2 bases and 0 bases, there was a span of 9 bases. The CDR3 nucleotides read TGTGCCAGCAGCTTATTGGGGAGGAGCACAGATACGCAGTATTTT. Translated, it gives CASSLLGRSTDTQYF. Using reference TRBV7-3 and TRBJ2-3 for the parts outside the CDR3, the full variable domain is GAGVSQTPSNKVTEKGKYVELRCDPISGHTALYWYRQSLGQGPEFLIYFQGTGAADDSGLPNDRFFAVRPEGSVSTLKIQRTERGDSAVYLCASSLLGRSTDTQYFGPGTRLTVL.

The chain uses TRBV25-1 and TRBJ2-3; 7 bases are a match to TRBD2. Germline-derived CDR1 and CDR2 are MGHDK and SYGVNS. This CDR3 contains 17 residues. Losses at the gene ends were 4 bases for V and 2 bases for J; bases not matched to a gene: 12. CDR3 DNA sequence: TGTGCCAGCAGTGGGGGGGGAATTGTGGGGTCCACAGATACGCAGTATTTT. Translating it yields CASSGGGIVGSTDTQYF.

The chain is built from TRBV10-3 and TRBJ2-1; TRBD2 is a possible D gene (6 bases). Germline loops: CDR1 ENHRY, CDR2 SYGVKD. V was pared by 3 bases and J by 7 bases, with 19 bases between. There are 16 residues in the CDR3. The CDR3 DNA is TGTGCCATCAGTGATTTGGGGTCGGGGGAGGTTAATGAGCAGTTCTTC. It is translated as CAISDLGSGEVNEQFF.

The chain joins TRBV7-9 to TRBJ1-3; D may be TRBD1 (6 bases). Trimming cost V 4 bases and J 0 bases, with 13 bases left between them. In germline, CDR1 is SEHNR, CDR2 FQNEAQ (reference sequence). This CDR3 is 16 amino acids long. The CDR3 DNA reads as TGTGCCAGCAGCTCACAGGGTGTGAGCTCTGGAAACACCATATATTTT. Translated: CASSSQGVSSGNTIYF.

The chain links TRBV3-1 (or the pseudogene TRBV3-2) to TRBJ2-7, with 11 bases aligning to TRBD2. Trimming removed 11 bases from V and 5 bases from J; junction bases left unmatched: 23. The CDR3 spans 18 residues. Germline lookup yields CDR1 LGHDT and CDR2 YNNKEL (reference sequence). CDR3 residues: CAGPGASGRLRSRDEQYF. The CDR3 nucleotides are TGTGCCGGGCCCGGGGCTAGCGGGAGGCTGCGATCAAGGGACGAGCAGTACTTC.

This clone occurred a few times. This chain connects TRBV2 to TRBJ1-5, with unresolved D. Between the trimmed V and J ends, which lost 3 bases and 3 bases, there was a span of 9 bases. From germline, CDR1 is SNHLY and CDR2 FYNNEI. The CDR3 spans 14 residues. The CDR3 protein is CASSEARFNQPQHF. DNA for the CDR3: TGTGCCAGCAGTGAGGCACGTTTCAATCAGCCCCAGCATTTT.

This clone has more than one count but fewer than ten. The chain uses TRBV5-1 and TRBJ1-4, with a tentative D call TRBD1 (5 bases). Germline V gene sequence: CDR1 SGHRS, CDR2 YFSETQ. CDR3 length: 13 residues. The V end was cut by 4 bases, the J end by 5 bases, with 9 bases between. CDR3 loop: CASSDSGNEKLFF. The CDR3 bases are TGCGCCAGCAGCGACAGTGGGAATGAAAAACTGTTTTTT.

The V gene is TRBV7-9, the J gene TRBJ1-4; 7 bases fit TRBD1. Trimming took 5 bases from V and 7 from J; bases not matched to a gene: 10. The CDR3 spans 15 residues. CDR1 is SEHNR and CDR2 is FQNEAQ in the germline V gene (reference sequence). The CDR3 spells CASSQGQVFIEKLFF. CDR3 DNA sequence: TGTGCCAGCAGCCAAGGACAGGTTTTTATTGAAAAACTGTTTTTT. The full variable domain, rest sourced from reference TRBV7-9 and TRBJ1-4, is DTGVSQNPRHKITKRGQNVTFRCDPISEHNRLYWYRQTLGQGPEFLTYFQNEAQLEKSRLLSDRFSAERPKGSFSTLEIQRTEQGDSAMYLCASSQGQVFIEKLFFGSGTQLSVL.

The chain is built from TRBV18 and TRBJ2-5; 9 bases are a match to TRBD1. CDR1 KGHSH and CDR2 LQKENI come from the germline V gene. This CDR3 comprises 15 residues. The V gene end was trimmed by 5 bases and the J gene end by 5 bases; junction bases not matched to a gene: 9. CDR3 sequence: CASSTKTGGAETQYF. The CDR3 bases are TGTGCCAGCTCAACAAAAACAGGGGGCGCGGAGACCCAGTACTTC.